This is a list of T cell receptor beta chains from one sample in a study of T-cell memory formation after mild COVID-19. TCRdb redid the calling of the 5' RACE reads with MiXCR, one entry per CDR3 protein. Here the sample spans 350,000 to 450,000 distinct CDR3 sequences, about 20% being singletons. Sequencing was done on a sample of PBMCs or a T cell subset sorted from them (not recorded which). The receptors were gathered from an adult woman who had mild COVID-19 (a few samples of this study predate the infection). Cell type and time point are not known. The CDR3 runs from the conserved cysteine through the conserved F or W. D genes are given only for firm matches. Clone size, where shown, is once, few, many, or a class for clones that have expanded.

>TRBJ2-7|TRBV2|-|-
CASSEGRDEQYF
TGTGCCAGCAGTGAAGGCAGGGACGAGCAGTACTTC
>TRBJ1-2|TRBV5-5|TRBD1|-
CASSPTTGGGYGYTF
TGTGCCAGCAGCCCCACCACAGGGGGAGGTTATGGCTACACCTTC
>TRBJ2-2|TRBV25-1|-|few
CASSEGQRDTGELFF
TGTGCCAGCAGTGAAGGACAGCGGGACACCGGGGAGCTGTTTTTT
>TRBJ1-4|TRBV5-1|-|few
CASSRGPQGNEKLFF
TGCGCCAGCAGTAGGGGTCCTCAGGGAAATGAAAAACTGTTTTTT
>TRBJ2-5|TRBV28|TRBD1|few
CASTSETGLAQETQYF
TGTGCCAGCACCTCTGAGACAGGGTTGGCGCAAGAGACCCAGTACTTC
>TRBJ2-7|TRBV7-6|TRBD2|many
CASSLGSGGTYEQYF
TGTGCCAGCAGCTTAGGTAGCGGGGGAACCTACGAGCAGTACTTC
>TRBJ2-7|TRBV10-3|-|few
CAISEGGGEQYF
TGTGCCATCAGTGAAGGTGGGGGCGAGCAGTACTTC
>TRBJ2-3|TRBV25-1|TRBD1|few
CASSEFADRGSDTQYF
TGTGCCAGCAGTGAATTTGCGGACAGGGGAAGCGATACGCAGTATTTT
>TRBJ2-7|TRBV4-1|TRBD1|many
CASSPGVAGGYEQYF
TGCGCCAGCAGCCCTGGGGTAGCAGGGGGCTACGAGCAGTACTTC
>TRBJ1-2|TRBV5-1|-|-
CASSSAGGHMGYTF
TGCGCCAGCAGCTCCGCGGGGGGGCATATGGGCTACACCTTC
>TRBJ2-1|TRBV6-5|-|few
CASSYSPGDGYNEQFF
TGTGCCAGCAGTTACTCGCCCGGGGACGGGTACAATGAGCAGTTCTTC
>TRBJ2-1|TRBV20-1|-|few
CSVLDGSSYNEQFF
TGCAGTGTTTTGGACGGGAGTTCCTACAATGAGCAGTTCTTC
>TRBJ2-3|TRBV7-2|-|-
CASSLGDPDTQYF
TGTGCCAGCAGCTTAGGGGACCCCGATACGCAGTATTTT
>TRBJ2-4|TRBV12-3/TRBV12-4|-|many
CASSPKNIQYF
TGTGCCAGCAGTCCAAAAAACATTCAGTACTTC
>TRBJ1-2|TRBV18|TRBD1|few
CASSSQGQGQVYGYTF
TGTGCCAGCTCATCCCAAGGACAGGGGCAAGTCTATGGCTACACCTTC
>TRBJ2-4|TRBV5-4|TRBD2|-
CASSSGGSGAKNIQYF
TGTGCCAGCAGCTCTGGCGGGAGTGGAGCCAAAAACATTCAGTACTTC
>TRBJ1-1|TRBV5-1|-|-
CASSNGFGTEAFF
TGCGCCAGCAGTAACGGGTTTGGTACTGAAGCTTTCTTT
>TRBJ1-1|TRBV20-1|TRBD1|-
CSARGPLNTEAFF
TGCAGTGCCAGGGGGCCGTTGAACACTGAAGCTTTCTTT
>TRBJ2-1|TRBV12-5|TRBD2|-
CASGLEGLAGGEQFF
TGTGCTAGTGGTTTGGAGGGACTAGCGGGAGGTGAGCAGTTCTTC
>TRBJ1-4|TRBV5-6|TRBD1|-
CASSFETGESNEKLFF
TGTGCCAGCAGCTTTGAGACAGGGGAAAGTAATGAAAAACTGTTTTTT
>TRBJ2-7|TRBV7-9|TRBD1|-
CASSLALLDRGLHEQYF
TGTGCCAGCAGCTTAGCGCTCTTGGACAGGGGCCTTCACGAGCAGTACTTC
>TRBJ2-7|TRBV10-3|-|-
CATRTPISYEQYF
TGTGCCACACGGACGCCGATCTCCTACGAGCAGTACTTC